This T cell receptor (beta chain) was sequenced for a study of cytomegalovirus exposure and HLA in healthy donors. Study summary: Of roughly 400 genotyped donors, 81% clustered with self-reported Caucasian donors. Study-wide results and limits: According to the study, 160 or so TCR beta chains were cytomegalovirus-associated. DRB1 showed the most TCR associations and HLA-C the fewest in a later analysis, as rates varied by HLA locus.

The CDR3 runs to 14 residues. Per germline, CDR1 MNHEY and CDR2 SVGAGI. The J segment lost 5 bases and the V segment lost 4 bases, leaving 7 bases of the junction unmatched. A multiplex PCR was run with 60 Vbeta primers and 13 Jbeta primers. The method was immunoSEQ multiplex PCR; TCRdb's version includes in-frame clones alone and lacks a portion of them. Of tens of thousands of clones listed, approximately 83% are singletons. In its sample, this clone was seen once. Its antigen is unidentified. The receptor was isolated from a man in his fifties in good health and CMV-seronegative. The source material was PBMCs. The rearrangement links TRBV6-5 to TRBJ2-7; 8 bases match TRBD1. The CDR3 DNA follows: TGTGCCAGCAGTTCCCGGACAGGGACCCACGAGCAGTACTTC. As protein: CASSSRTGTHEQYF.